The next 31 T cell receptor beta chains were all read from a single sample in a study of blood T cell repertoires in COVID-19. Clones were sequenced by immunoSEQ multiplex PCR, and TCRdb holds only the in-frame ones, with some missing. The data show some 350,000 clones, with 87% seen just once and under 6.5% held by the top ten. The sequenced sample was peripheral blood. Every receptor here comes from a woman aged 45-59 years with COVID-19, enrolled during active disease.

The chain links TRBV4-2 to TRBJ1-2; 7 bases match TRBD1. CDR1 is LGHNA and CDR2 is YNFKEQ in the germline V gene. After removal of 4 bases from V and 3 bases from J, the junction contained 5 bases not matched to a gene. The CDR3 runs to 14 residues. The CDR3 region has the DNA TGTGCCAGCAGCCTTCAAACAGGGGACTATGGCTACACCTTC. Translation: CASSLQTGDYGYTF.

The chain links TRBV5-1 to TRBJ1-2; tentative D call: TRBD1 (5 bases). The V gene lost 4 bases and the J gene lost 7 bases, with 14 bases spanning the gap. The CDR3 contains 13 residues. Germline CDR1 SGHRS, CDR2 YFSETQ. Written as DNA, the CDR3 is TGCGCCAGCAGCCCAGGGAATATCGGTGGCTACACCTTC. It encodes CASSPGNIGGYTF.

The chain uses TRBV5-6 and TRBJ2-5, with D tentatively TRBD1 (6 bases). The CDR3 has 14 amino acids. Germline values: CDR1 SGHDT, CDR2 YYEEEE. V shed 0 bases and J shed 5 bases, with 11 bases lying between them. The CDR3 coding sequence is TGTGCCAGCAGCTTGGTTCAGGGGATGGAGACCCAGTACTTC. Translated, it gives CASSLVQGMETQYF.

The chain employs TRBV6-6 and TRBJ2-2, with 7 bases fitting TRBD2. The germline CDR1 and CDR2 sequences are MNHNY and SVGAGI (reference sequence). This CDR3 has 15 amino acids. Trimming cost V 4 bases and J 7 bases; bases outside gene matches: 9. The CDR3 here is CASSFGAGPNGELFF. CDR3 nucleotide sequence: TGTGCCAGCAGTTTTGGAGCGGGACCTAACGGGGAGCTGTTTTTT.

The J gene is TRBJ2-7, the V gene TRBV6-1, with 7 bases matching TRBD2. Trimming took 2 bases from V and 2 from J; bases not matched to a gene: 12. CDR1 is MNHNS, CDR2 SASEGT, per germline. The CDR3 spans 17 residues. In DNA, the CDR3 is TGTGCCAGCAGTGAATGGGGAGGGGACGGGATAACCTACGAGCAGTACTTC. Its protein is CASSEWGGDGITYEQYF.

J is TRBJ1-5 and V is TRBV6-2 or TRBV6-3; TRBD1 might be the D (5 bases). CDR3 length: 15 amino acids. Trimming cost V 2 bases and J 1 base, with 9 bases left between them. CDR1 MNHEY and CDR2 SVGEGT come from the germline V gene. Here the CDR3 reads CASSYPRASNQPQHF. In DNA form, the CDR3 reads TGTGCCAGCAGTTACCCCAGGGCGAGCAATCAGCCCCAGCATTTT.

This clone occurred once. This chain joins TRBV7-2 and TRBJ1-1; D possibly corresponds to TRBD1 (5 bases). The V gene's germline CDR1 is SGHTA and CDR2 FQGNSA. The CDR3 has 14 residues. Between the trimmed V and J ends, which lost 3 bases and 5 bases, there was a span of 13 bases. This chain's CDR3 is CASSFGGVRTEAFF. In nucleotides, the CDR3 is TGTGCCAGCAGCTTCGGGGGGGTGCGGACTGAAGCTTTCTTT.

CDR3 loop: CASSESPGRANHF. CDR3 sequence (DNA): TGTGCCAGCAGTGAATCCCCGGGCAGGGCAAACCACTTT. The chain employs TRBV6-1 and TRBJ1-6; D may be TRBD1 (5 bases). V was clipped by 2 bases and J by 18 bases, with 17 bases between them. Germline V gene sequence: CDR1 MNHNS, CDR2 SASEGT. The CDR3 spans 13 residues.

CDR3 bases: TGTGCCAGCAGCTCTACCGGGATTCCGAACACTGAAGCTTTCTTT. It is translated as CASSSTGIPNTEAFF. The chain recombines TRBV7-9 with TRBJ1-1; D not certain. The germline gives CDR1 SEHNR, CDR2 FQNEAQ (reference sequence). The V gene lost 4 bases and the J gene lost 1 base, with 13 bases spanning the gap. There are 15 residues in the CDR3.

This clone was found a few times. This rearrangement joins TRBV6-6 to TRBJ1-1; D not resolved. CDR1 is MNHNY and CDR2 is SVGAGI in the germline V gene (reference sequence). The CDR3 loop spans 12 amino acids. The V gene lost 6 bases and the J gene lost 4 bases, with 9 bases spanning the gap. CDR3 DNA sequence: TGTGCCAGCAGCTACGCGGGCACTGAAGCTTTCTTT. The encoded protein is CASSYAGTEAFF.

As regards this clone: Distinct nucleotide sequences in the sample also encode this CDR3. The V gene is TRBV18, the J gene TRBJ1-5; TRBD1 agrees at 10 bases. The germline CDR1 and CDR2 sequences are KGHSH and LQKENI. This CDR3 region has 14 residues. With V trimmed by 6 bases and J by 5 bases, 4 bases remained unmatched. In nucleotides, the CDR3 is TGTGCCAGCTCCCCGACAGGGGGCGATCAGCCCCAGCATTTT. This sequence encodes CASSPTGGDQPQHF.

This chain uses TRBV7-7 with TRBJ2-2; possible D gene TRBD1, 5 bases. The CDR3 consists of 16 residues. V lost 4 bases to trimming and J lost 5 bases, with 17 bases between them. Per germline, CDR1 SSHAT and CDR2 FNYEAQ (reference sequence). This CDR3 is CASSSVALGVTGELFF. Written as DNA, the CDR3 is TGTGCCAGCAGCTCAGTGGCCTTAGGGGTAACCGGGGAGCTGTTTTTT.

The rearrangement links TRBV19 to TRBJ2-1; maybe TRBD2 (6 bases). V was cut by 3 bases and J by 7 bases, with 10 bases left in between. Germline V lookup: CDR1 LNHDA, CDR2 SQIVND (reference sequence). The CDR3 contains 13 residues. This CDR3 is CASSITGGNEQFF. In DNA, the CDR3 is TGTGCCAGTAGTATTACAGGAGGGAATGAGCAGTTCTTC. Variable domain in full (rest from reference TRBV19 and TRBJ2-1): DGGITQSPKYLFRKEGQNVTLSCEQNLNHDAMYWYRQDPGQGLRLIYYSQIVNDFQKGDIAEGYSVSREKKESFPLTVTSAQKNPTAFYLCASSITGGNEQFFGPGTRLTVL.

V usage is TRBV5-1 and J usage is TRBJ2-1; the D gene is possibly TRBD2 (5 bases). Germline loops: CDR1 SGHRS, CDR2 YFSETQ. The CDR3 sequence is 16 residues long. V lost 0 bases and J 3 bases, leaving 13 bases between the germline ends. In nucleotides, the CDR3 is TGCGCCAGCAGCTTGGACCAGCGGATAAACTACAATGAGCAGTTCTTC. Translated: CASSLDQRINYNEQFF.

This chain links TRBV3-1 (or the pseudogene TRBV3-2) with TRBJ2-2; no reliable D call. CDR3 length: 13 residues. The ends were cut back, 4 bases at V and 1 base at J, with 4 bases in the middle. Germline loops: CDR1 LGHDT, CDR2 YNNKEL (reference sequence). This CDR3 reads CASSRLNTGELFF. The CDR3 DNA reads TGTGCCAGCAGCCGACTGAACACCGGGGAGCTGTTTTTT.

The rearrangement links TRBV9 to TRBJ2-5, with 7 bases lining up with TRBD2. V shed 4 bases, J shed 5 bases, and the junction held 11 bases outside the gene matches. The CDR3 covers 15 residues. CDR1 and CDR2 (germline): SGDLS, YYNGEE. As DNA, the CDR3 is TGTGCCAGCAGCCCTCGGTGGGACTACTCGGAGACCCAGTACTTC. As protein: CASSPRWDYSETQYF.

The gene calls are TRBV7-8 and TRBJ2-7; D possibly corresponds to TRBD1 (7 bases). Looked up from germline, CDR1 is SGHVS and CDR2 is FQNEAQ. V was trimmed by 1 base and J by 4 bases, leaving 26 bases between them. The CDR3 contains 19 residues. The CDR3 coding sequence is TGTGCCAGCAGCTTAGTTCGGACGCGTTATGCAGGGGGGAAATACGAGCAGTACTTC. Translating gives CASSLVRTRYAGGKYEQYF. The whole variable domain, remainder taken from reference TRBV7-8 and TRBJ2-7, is GAGVSQSPRYKVAKRGQDVALRCDPISGHVSLFWYQQALGQGPEFLTYFQNEAQLDKSGLPSDRFFAERPEGSVSTLKIQRTQQEDSAVYLCASSLVRTRYAGGKYEQYFGPGTRLTVT.

The chain joins TRBV7-2 to TRBJ1-2; TRBD1 might be the D (5 bases). The CDR3 runs 16 residues. V gave up 1 base and J gave up 2 bases, with 14 bases separating them. CDR1 and CDR2 (germline): SGHTA, FQGNSA. For the CDR3, the DNA is TGTGCCAGCAGCTTAGGACCAGGGTTTTCGAACTATGGCTACACCTTC. Amino acids: CASSLGPGFSNYGYTF.

The gene calls are TRBV6-1 and TRBJ2-7; TRBD1 might be the D (5 bases). This CDR3 has 14 residues. Germline values: CDR1 MNHNS, CDR2 SASEGT. V shed 2 bases and J shed 5 bases, with 13 bases lying between them. CDR3 in DNA: TGTGCCAGCAGTGAATACAGGCTGGGGAACGAGCAGTACTTC. Its translation is CASSEYRLGNEQYF.

The rearrangement links TRBV12-3 or TRBV12-4 to TRBJ2-1; 11 bases line up with TRBD2. V shed 7 bases and J 9 bases; nucleotides not matched to a gene: 5. This CDR3 contains 13 residues. The CDR3 here is CASKQTSGIEQFF. In DNA form, the CDR3 reads TGTGCCAGCAAACAGACTAGCGGGATTGAGCAGTTCTTC.

CDR3 nucleotide sequence: TGTGCCAGCAGCCAATCAAGGCCCGGGACTAGTCGGCTCGACGAGCAGTACTTC. This codes for CASSQSRPGTSRLDEQYF. The J gene is TRBJ2-7, the V gene TRBV3-1 (or the pseudogene TRBV3-2); TRBD2 matches at 8 bases. The CDR3 extends over 18 amino acids. Germline lookup yields CDR1 LGHDT and CDR2 YNNKEL (reference sequence). V shed 2 bases and J 5 bases; nucleotides not matched to a gene: 17.

The genes are TRBV28 and TRBJ2-4; tentatively, D is TRBD1 (5 bases). Germline V gene data show CDR1 as MDHEN and CDR2 as SYDVKM. V was pared by 6 bases and J by 2 bases, with 11 bases between. This CDR3 has 14 residues. CDR3 coding DNA: TGTGCCAGCAGGCAGGGTGGCCCCAAAAACATTCAGTACTTC. Its protein is CASRQGGPKNIQYF.

In its sample, this clone was seen a few times. The same CDR3 is also encoded by other DNA sequences in this sample. The J gene is TRBJ1-1, the V gene TRBV11-3; no definite D call. Trimming cost V 1 base and J 2 bases, with 5 bases left between them. In germline, CDR1 is SGHNT, CDR2 YENEEA. The CDR3 is 13 amino acids. This chain's CDR3 is CASSLGGNTEAFF. Here the CDR3 DNA reads TGTGCCAGCAGCTTAGGAGGTAACACTGAAGCTTTCTTT.

The chain is built from TRBV19 and TRBJ2-7; no clear D. The germline V and J ends were trimmed by 1 base and 3 bases, with 13 bases remaining between them. The CDR3 sequence is 15 residues long. Germline V CDR1 and CDR2: LNHDA, SQIVND (reference sequence). The CDR3 DNA sequence: TGTGCCAGTAGTATAGGGGTTAGCCCGAACTACGAGCAGTACTTC. This gives the protein CASSIGVSPNYEQYF.

The rearrangement uses TRBV18 and TRBJ1-1; a weak D match, TRBD1 (6 bases). The CDR3 has 16 residues. Trimming took 1 base from V and 3 from J, leaving 15 bases between them. Germline V gives CDR1 KGHSH, CDR2 LQKENI. CDR3 protein: CASSPLSFNRDTEAFF. The CDR3 DNA sequence: TGTGCCAGCTCACCACTTAGTTTTAACAGGGACACTGAAGCTTTCTTT.

The CDR3 region has the DNA TGTGCTAGTGGCCTAGCGGGGAAAGACACAGATACGCAGTATTTT. Translated, it gives CASGLAGKDTDTQYF. The J gene is TRBJ2-3, the V gene TRBV12-5; 9 bases agree with TRBD2. CDR3 length equals 15 residues. CDR1 and CDR2 (germline): LGHNT, FRNRAP. Trimming removed 6 bases from V and 2 bases from J; junction bases left unmatched: 6. Full variable domain (remainder filled in from reference TRBV12-5 and TRBJ2-3): DARVTQTPRHKVTEMGQEVTMRCQPILGHNTVFWYRQTMMQGLELLAYFRNRAPLDDSGMPKDRFSAEMPDATLATLKIQPSEPRDSAVYFCASGLAGKDTDTQYFGPGTRLTVL.

The chain employs TRBV4-3 and TRBJ1-4; D gene ambiguous. Trimming took 4 bases from V and 8 from J, leaving 11 bases between them. This CDR3 is 13 amino acids long. The germline gives CDR1 LGHNA, CDR2 YSLEER. CDR3 nucleotide sequence: TGCGCCAGCAGCCCCGGACGGGAAGAAAAACTGTTTTTT. Its protein is CASSPGREEKLFF.

This chain joins TRBV4-3 and TRBJ2-7; 12 nucleotides agree with TRBD2. The CDR3 totals 14 residues. After removal of 0 bases from V and 10 bases from J, the junction contained 4 bases not matched to a gene. CDR1 is LGHNA and CDR2 is YSLEER in the germline V gene. The CDR3 nucleotides read TGCGCCAGCAGCCAAGAGGCTAGCGGGAGGGAACAGTACTTC. Encoded protein: CASSQEASGREQYF.

The chain combines TRBV6-6 with TRBJ1-3; D gene unclear. CDR1 MNHNY and CDR2 SVGAGI come from the germline V gene (reference sequence). The V gene lost 2 bases and the J gene lost 7 bases, with 15 bases spanning the gap. The CDR3 has 15 amino acids. As DNA, the CDR3 is TGTGCCAGCAGTTACGCCAGCGCCTATCGGAACACCATATATTTT. This gives the protein CASSYASAYRNTIYF.

The rearrangement uses TRBV19 and TRBJ2-5; TRBD2 matches 7 bases. With 3 bases clipped from V and 5 bases from J, the junction kept 9 bases outside the gene matches. The length of the CDR3 is 15 residues. In germline, CDR1 is LNHDA, CDR2 SQIVND (reference sequence). The DNA for the CDR3 is TGTGCCAGTAGTATTGCTGCGGGAGATCTGGAGACCCAGTACTTC. Translating it yields CASSIAAGDLETQYF.

V is TRBV7-2 and J is TRBJ2-5; D uncertain. The germline CDR1 and CDR2 sequences are SGHTA and FQGNSA. Between the trimmed V and J ends, which lost 2 bases and 1 base, there was a span of 14 bases. The CDR3 covers 16 residues. The CDR3 DNA is TGTGCCAGCAGCTTATCTCCTCTGGCGGCCCAAGAGACCCAGTACTTC. It is translated as CASSLSPLAAQETQYF.